This T cell receptor beta chain was profiled in a study of OX40 agonist ivuxolimab in advanced cancers. Study conclusions and caveats: Not determined was the antigen specificity of the expanded peripheral T cells.

To note about this clone: What it recognizes is unknown.

Clones were sequenced by immunoSEQ multiplex PCR, and TCRdb holds only the in-frame ones, with some missing. This sample has roughly 83,000 clones, with less than 85% found just once. The CDR3 contains 15 residues. The ends lost 3 bases at V and 1 base at J; junction bases unmatched: 2. Germline CDR1 is SGHDT and CDR2 is YYEEEE. The sequencing used CD4+ or CD8+ T cells sorted from blood, collected in a trial of the OX40 agonist ivuxolimab. This clonotype originated in an adult with an advanced solid tumor such as melanoma, head and neck, liver or kidney cancer. The V gene is TRBV5-6, the J gene TRBJ2-7; 12 nucleotides line up with TRBD2. The CDR3 bases are TGTGCCAGCAGCTCCGGACTAGCGGGATCCTACGAGCAGTACTTC. This codes for CASSSGLAGSYEQYF.